This T cell receptor (beta chain) stems from a study of blood T cells in healthy people across ages. The study, taken as a whole, reports: The authors considered diversity estimates from one million T cells to be underestimates.

J was trimmed by 0 bases and V by 6 bases; bases with no gene match: 8. Germline V CDR1 and CDR2: DFQATT, SNEGSKA (reference sequence). This CDR3 is built from 15 residues. This clonotype came up once. Its target is not known. The use of a sample-barcoded 5' primer and a J-beta primer mix characterized a second PCR of roughly 6 to 11 cycles. Every cDNA molecule carried a tag from a template-switch adaptor bearing 12 random nucleotides. In TCRdb, the 5' RACE reads were re-called with MiXCR into one record per CDR3 protein. The sample lists over 300,000 distinct CDR3 sequences, about 52% occurring once. In each sample, at least 7 million PBMCs were isolated.

This clonotype originated in a man between 60 and 75 years old in good health. Sequencing used blood. The J gene is TRBJ2-4, the V gene TRBV20-1, with TRBD1 identical over 7 bases. The CDR3 sequence: CSAPGQSLAKNIQYF. The CDR3 DNA sequence: TGCAGTGCCCCGGGACAGTCCCTAGCCAAAAACATTCAGTACTTC.